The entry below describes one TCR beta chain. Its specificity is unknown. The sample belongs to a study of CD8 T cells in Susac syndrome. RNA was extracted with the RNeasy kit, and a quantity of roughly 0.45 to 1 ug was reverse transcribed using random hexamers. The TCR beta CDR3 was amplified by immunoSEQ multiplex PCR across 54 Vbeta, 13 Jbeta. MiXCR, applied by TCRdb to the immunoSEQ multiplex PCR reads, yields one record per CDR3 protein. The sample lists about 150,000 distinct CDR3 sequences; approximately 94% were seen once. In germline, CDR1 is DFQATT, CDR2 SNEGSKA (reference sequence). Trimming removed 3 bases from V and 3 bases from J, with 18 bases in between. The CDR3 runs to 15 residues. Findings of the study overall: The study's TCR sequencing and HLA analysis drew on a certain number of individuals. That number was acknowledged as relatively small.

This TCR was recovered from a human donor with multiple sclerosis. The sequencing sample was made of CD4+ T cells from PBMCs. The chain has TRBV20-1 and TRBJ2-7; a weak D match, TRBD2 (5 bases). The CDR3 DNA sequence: TGCAGTGCTAGGCGGCTAGCCCTGATGAACTACGAGCAGTACTTC. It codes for CSARRLALMNYEQYF.